Listed below are T cell receptor beta chains from one sample, sequenced in a study of neurological immune-mediated disorders. TCRdb ran MiXCR on the 5' RACE reads and lists one entry per CDR3 protein. Of 27,000 or so distinct CDR3 sequences in the sample, around 3.4% were seen once. Sequenced sample: PBMCs. The receptor set was obtained from a woman aged 30 to 39 with multiple sclerosis. The CDR3 runs from the conserved cysteine through the conserved F or W. Each record gives: D gene, V gene, clone size, J gene, CDR3 DNA, CDR3 protein. D genes are given only for firm matches. The size field is filled for only some rows; it gives once, few, many or a size class.

d_call: .
v_call: TRBV4-2
clone_size: many
j_call: TRBJ2-6
cdr3_nt: TGTGCCAGCAGCCAAGATGTGAGCTCTGGGGCCAACGTCCTGACTTTC
cdr3_aa: CASSQDVSSGANVLTF

d_call: TRBD1
v_call: TRBV6-2/TRBV6-3
clone_size: many
j_call: TRBJ1-5
cdr3_nt: TGTGCCAGCACTAGACAGGGGGGATTGGGCAATCAGCCCCAGCATTTT
cdr3_aa: CASTRQGGLGNQPQHF

d_call: TRBD2
v_call: TRBV20-1
clone_size: many
j_call: TRBJ2-5
cdr3_nt: TGCAGTACCACCGATGTGAGCGGGGGTAACGAAGAGACCCAGTACTTC
cdr3_aa: CSTTDVSGGNEETQYF

d_call: TRBD1
v_call: TRBV4-3
clone_size: many
j_call: TRBJ1-4
cdr3_nt: TGCGCCAGCAGCCAAGGAGGGACAGGGCCAGAAAAACTGTTTTTT
cdr3_aa: CASSQGGTGPEKLFF

d_call: TRBD1
v_call: TRBV9
clone_size: many
j_call: TRBJ1-6
cdr3_nt: TGTGCCAGCAGCGAGACAGGGAGCTCCTATAATTCACCCCTCAACTTT
cdr3_aa: CASSETGSSYNSPLNF

d_call: .
v_call: TRBV5-1
clone_size: many
j_call: TRBJ2-2
cdr3_nt: TGCGCCAGCAGCCAGGGTTTCGACACCGGGGAGCTGTTTTTT
cdr3_aa: CASSQGFDTGELFF

d_call: .
v_call: TRBV4-3
clone_size: many
j_call: TRBJ1-2
cdr3_nt: TGCGCCAGCAGCCAAGATGCCGGGTTATATGGCTACACCTTC
cdr3_aa: CASSQDAGLYGYTF

d_call: .
v_call: TRBV24-1
clone_size: many
j_call: TRBJ2-2
cdr3_nt: TGTGCCACCAGTGAAACAGGGACGGCCGGGGAGCTGTTTTTT
cdr3_aa: CATSETGTAGELFF

d_call: .
v_call: TRBV7-9
clone_size: many
j_call: TRBJ1-4
cdr3_nt: TGTGCCAGCAGCTTAGGACAGGCGGGTGAAAAACTGTTTTTT
cdr3_aa: CASSLGQAGEKLFF

d_call: .
v_call: TRBV5-1
clone_size: few
j_call: TRBJ2-7
cdr3_nt: TGCGCCAGCAGCGGGACTGTCGGGAGTGTCTACGAGCAGTACTTC
cdr3_aa: CASSGTVGSVYEQYF

d_call: .
v_call: TRBV20-1
clone_size: many
j_call: TRBJ2-7
cdr3_nt: TGCAGTGCTAGAGATCTAAGGTCCCCCTACGAGCAGTACTTC
cdr3_aa: CSARDLRSPYEQYF

d_call: .
v_call: TRBV28
clone_size: many
j_call: TRBJ1-5
cdr3_nt: TGTGCCAGCAGCCAGGGTCAAGGCAGTCAGCCCCAGCATTTT
cdr3_aa: CASSQGQGSQPQHF

d_call: .
v_call: TRBV5-1
clone_size: many
j_call: TRBJ2-4
cdr3_nt: TGCGCCAGCAGCTTGGACGCTTTAGCCAAAAACATTCAGTACTTC
cdr3_aa: CASSLDALAKNIQYF

d_call: TRBD2
v_call: TRBV5-1
clone_size: many
j_call: TRBJ2-7
cdr3_nt: TGCGCCAGCAGCTTGGATTCTAGCGGGGTTGGGTACTTC
cdr3_aa: CASSLDSSGVGYF

d_call: .
v_call: TRBV28
clone_size: many
j_call: TRBJ2-2
cdr3_nt: TGTGCCAGCAGGAGAGTTCTAGGGACCGGGGAGCTGTTTTTT
cdr3_aa: CASRRVLGTGELFF

d_call: TRBD2
v_call: TRBV9
clone_size: .
j_call: TRBJ2-5
cdr3_nt: TGTGCCAGCAGCGTAGGAATTAGCGGGCAGACCCAGTACTTC
cdr3_aa: CASSVGISGQTQYF

d_call: TRBD2
v_call: TRBV7-2
clone_size: many
j_call: TRBJ2-7
cdr3_nt: TGTGCCAGCAGCTCCCTTTCTAGCGGGGGGGCCCGCCCCTACGAGCAGTACTTC
cdr3_aa: CASSSLSSGGARPYEQYF

d_call: .
v_call: TRBV4-3
clone_size: many
j_call: TRBJ2-2
cdr3_nt: TGCGCCAGCAGCCAAGATACGGGGGCCGGGGAGCTGTTTTTT
cdr3_aa: CASSQDTGAGELFF

d_call: .
v_call: TRBV5-1
clone_size: many
j_call: TRBJ2-6
cdr3_nt: TGCGCCAGCAGCGCAGTTTCCGGGGCCAACGTCCTGACTTTC
cdr3_aa: CASSAVSGANVLTF

d_call: .
v_call: TRBV20-1
clone_size: many
j_call: TRBJ1-6
cdr3_nt: TGCAGTGCTAGAGATACAGGAATAAATAATTCACCCCTCCACTTT
cdr3_aa: CSARDTGINNSPLHF

d_call: .
v_call: TRBV9
clone_size: many
j_call: TRBJ2-2
cdr3_nt: TGTGCCAGCAGCGCTAGTAGGGGCCGAGGCGGGGCGAACACCGGGGAGCTGTTTTTT
cdr3_aa: CASSASRGRGGANTGELFF

d_call: TRBD1
v_call: TRBV27
clone_size: many
j_call: TRBJ1-5
cdr3_nt: TGTGCCAGCAGTTGGAAGGGGGCAGGACAGCCCCAGCATTTT
cdr3_aa: CASSWKGAGQPQHF

d_call: .
v_call: TRBV12-3/TRBV12-4
clone_size: many
j_call: TRBJ2-1
cdr3_nt: TGTGCCAGCAGTTTTTCGTCACAGAGGAGCTCCTACAATGAGCAGTTCTTC
cdr3_aa: CASSFSSQRSSYNEQFF

d_call: .
v_call: TRBV9
clone_size: many
j_call: TRBJ2-1
cdr3_nt: TGTGCCAGCAGCGTAGCTAAGGGACCGCAAAGCTCCTACAATGAGCAGTTCTTC
cdr3_aa: CASSVAKGPQSSYNEQFF

d_call: .
v_call: TRBV5-1
clone_size: .
j_call: TRBJ2-4
cdr3_nt: TGCGCCAGCAGCTTGCAGAAAGGAGCCAAAAAAATTCAGTACTTC
cdr3_aa: CASSLQKGAKKIQYF

d_call: TRBD2
v_call: TRBV5-1
clone_size: many
j_call: TRBJ2-1
cdr3_nt: TGCGCCAGCAGCTTCCTTTCCAGCGGGGGCTACAATGAGCAGTTCTTC
cdr3_aa: CASSFLSSGGYNEQFF

d_call: .
v_call: TRBV20-1
clone_size: many
j_call: TRBJ2-1
cdr3_nt: TGCAGTTACCTCAACCATAAACACAATGAGCAGTTCTTC
cdr3_aa: CSYLNHKHNEQFF

d_call: TRBD1
v_call: TRBV27
clone_size: many
j_call: TRBJ1-5
cdr3_nt: TGTGCCAGCAGTCCCACAGGGGGAATCAAGCCCCAGCATTTT
cdr3_aa: CASSPTGGIKPQHF

d_call: TRBD2
v_call: TRBV7-2
clone_size: many
j_call: TRBJ2-6
cdr3_nt: TGTGCCAGCAGCTCCAGCCCTAGCGGCTCTGGGGCCAACGTCCTGACTTTC
cdr3_aa: CASSSSPSGSGANVLTF

d_call: TRBD1
v_call: TRBV12-3/TRBV12-4
clone_size: many
j_call: TRBJ2-1
cdr3_nt: TGTGCCAGCAGTTCCCGGAGGACAGGGAAGTCAAATGAGCAGTTCTTC
cdr3_aa: CASSSRRTGKSNEQFF

d_call: .
v_call: TRBV24-1
clone_size: many
j_call: TRBJ2-5
cdr3_nt: TGTGCCACCAGTGATACCGGGAAGAAAGAGACCCAGTACTTC
cdr3_aa: CATSDTGKKETQYF

d_call: TRBD2
v_call: TRBV20-1
clone_size: few
j_call: TRBJ2-1
cdr3_nt: TGCAGTGAGCGGGGGGGTACCAATGAGCAGTTCTTC
cdr3_aa: CSERGGTNEQFF

d_call: .
v_call: TRBV4-1
clone_size: many
j_call: TRBJ2-1
cdr3_nt: TGCGCCAGCAGCCATAGCAGGTTTGACAATGAGCAGTTCTTC
cdr3_aa: CASSHSRFDNEQFF

d_call: .
v_call: TRBV3-1
clone_size: many
j_call: TRBJ2-2
cdr3_nt: TGTGCCAGCAGCCGACTAAACACCGGGGAGCTGTTTTTT
cdr3_aa: CASSRLNTGELFF

d_call: .
v_call: TRBV6-1
clone_size: many
j_call: TRBJ1-6
cdr3_nt: TGTGCCAGCAGTGAAATAAACAGTTGGAATTCACCCCTCAACTTT
cdr3_aa: CASSEINSWNSPLNF

d_call: .
v_call: TRBV10-3
clone_size: many
j_call: TRBJ1-2
cdr3_nt: TGTGCCATCAGTGAGAATATTGTCTATGGCTACACCTTC
cdr3_aa: CAISENIVYGYTF

d_call: TRBD2
v_call: TRBV28
clone_size: medium-sized
j_call: TRBJ2-7
cdr3_nt: TGTGCCAGCAGCAAAGCGGGGAGCTCCTACGAGCAGTACTTC
cdr3_aa: CASSKAGSSYEQYF

d_call: TRBD2
v_call: TRBV20-1
clone_size: many
j_call: TRBJ2-1
cdr3_nt: TGCAGTGCTAGTGGGGTACTAGCGGGAGAAGGGGATGAGCAGTTCTTC
cdr3_aa: CSASGVLAGEGDEQFF

d_call: .
v_call: TRBV7-2
clone_size: many
j_call: TRBJ2-1
cdr3_nt: TGTGCCAGCAGCTTAGCGAACAATGAGCAGTTCTTC
cdr3_aa: CASSLANNEQFF

d_call: .
v_call: TRBV28
clone_size: many
j_call: TRBJ1-2
cdr3_nt: TGTGCCAGCAGTTTGCAGGGAGGCTATGGCTACACCTTC
cdr3_aa: CASSLQGGYGYTF

d_call: .
v_call: TRBV2
clone_size: many
j_call: TRBJ1-4
cdr3_nt: TGTGCCAGCAGTTGGGGGCAGGGGAATGAAAAACTGTTTTTT
cdr3_aa: CASSWGQGNEKLFF

d_call: .
v_call: TRBV6-6
clone_size: many
j_call: TRBJ2-5
cdr3_nt: TGTGCCAGCAGTTACTCGAGTACCTTGGAGACCCAGTACTTC
cdr3_aa: CASSYSSTLETQYF

d_call: .
v_call: TRBV12-3/TRBV12-4
clone_size: many
j_call: TRBJ2-5
cdr3_nt: TGTGCCACGGCCCATCCGTACCAAGAGACCCAGTACTTC
cdr3_aa: CATAHPYQETQYF

d_call: TRBD2
v_call: TRBV12-3/TRBV12-4
clone_size: many
j_call: TRBJ2-1
cdr3_nt: TGTGCCAGCAGCCCCCGAGGCGCGGGAGGTTACAATGAGCAGTTCTTC
cdr3_aa: CASSPRGAGGYNEQFF

d_call: .
v_call: TRBV5-1
clone_size: many
j_call: TRBJ2-2
cdr3_nt: TGCGCCAGCAGCAGGGATAGTCGGGGGGAGCTGTTTTTT
cdr3_aa: CASSRDSRGELFF

d_call: .
v_call: TRBV7-3
clone_size: many
j_call: TRBJ2-1
cdr3_nt: TGTGCCAGCAGCTTATGGGAAAGCTCCTACAATGAGCAGTTCTTC
cdr3_aa: CASSLWESSYNEQFF

d_call: .
v_call: TRBV6-2/TRBV6-3
clone_size: many
j_call: TRBJ2-5
cdr3_nt: TGTGCCAGCAGTTACTCGAGCTTCTCGGCGGAGACCCAGTACTTC
cdr3_aa: CASSYSSFSAETQYF